These T cell receptor beta chains were read from a single sample in a study of identical twins. TCRdb re-called the 5' RACE reads through MiXCR, storing one row per CDR3 protein. The table records 450,000 or so distinct CDR3 sequences, 12% to 15% of them present only once. The same sample was also used in a study of yellow fever vaccine responses in identical twins.

Sequences were obtained from CD4+ T cells sorted from blood. These receptors were obtained from a woman under 30 in good health. The CDR3 runs from the conserved cysteine through the conserved F or W. The order of the fields is V gene, clone size, J gene, D gene, CDR3 protein, CDR3 DNA. D genes are given only for firm matches. Clone size, where shown, is once, few, many, or a class for clones that have expanded.

>TRBV4-3|few|TRBJ2-1|TRBD2
CASSRGLAGGGYNEQFF
TGCGCCAGCAGCCGAGGACTAGCGGGAGGTGGGTACAATGAGCAGTTCTTC
>TRBV6-2/TRBV6-3|.|TRBJ2-5|TRBD2
CASSLLSGSLETQYF
TGTGCCAGCAGTTTACTGAGCGGGAGCTTGGAGACCCAGTACTTC
>TRBV4-2|.|TRBJ2-1|TRBD2
CASSQSLALAGVNEQFF
TGTGCCAGCAGCCAAAGTTTGGCCCTAGCGGGAGTAAATGAGCAGTTCTTC
>TRBV12-3/TRBV12-4|few|TRBJ1-1|TRBD1
CASSMDRVGTEAFF
TGTGCCAGCAGTATGGACAGGGTGGGCACTGAAGCTTTCTTT
>TRBV28|few|TRBJ2-4|TRBD1
CASSSGQGRVAKNIQYF
TGTGCCAGCAGTTCCGGACAGGGAAGGGTAGCCAAAAACATTCAGTACTTC
>TRBV2|few|TRBJ2-1|TRBD2
CASSAMGLAGVEQFF
TGTGCCAGCAGCGCGATGGGACTAGCGGGAGTTGAGCAGTTCTTC
>TRBV12-3/TRBV12-4|.|TRBJ1-1|.
CASRSRLIGTEAFF
TGTGCCAGCAGAAGCCGCTTAATTGGCACTGAAGCTTTCTTT
>TRBV5-1|many|TRBJ2-1|TRBD1
CASSFRDRGLKGQFF
TGCGCCAGCAGCTTTCGGGACAGGGGACTTAAAGGGCAGTTCTTC
>TRBV24-1|few|TRBJ2-7|.
CATSGNSYEQYF
TGTGCCACCTCCGGGAATTCCTACGAGCAGTACTTC
>TRBV4-2|.|TRBJ2-1|.
CASSQEIDLTSRPYNEQFF
TGTGCCAGCAGCCAAGAGATCGACCTGACTTCCCGTCCCTACAATGAGCAGTTCTTC
>TRBV10-1|few|TRBJ2-1|.
CASSERRGSYNEQFF
TGCGCCAGCAGTGAGAGGCGCGGGTCCTACAATGAGCAGTTCTTC
>TRBV28|.|TRBJ1-2|.
CASSTVPNYGYTF
TGTGCCAGCAGTACGGTCCCCAACTATGGCTACACCTTC
>TRBV5-1|many|TRBJ2-7|TRBD1
CASSHGTGRSYEQYF
TGCGCCAGCAGCCATGGGACAGGCCGCTCCTACGAGCAGTACTTC
>TRBV20-1|once|TRBJ2-2|TRBD1
CSAAKTGGNGELFF
TGCAGTGCAGCAAAGACAGGGGGTAACGGGGAGCTGTTTTTT
>TRBV11-1|.|TRBJ2-1|TRBD2
CASSFGGGENNEQFF
TGTGCCAGCAGCTTTGGCGGGGGAGAAAATAATGAGCAGTTCTTC
>TRBV29-1|.|TRBJ1-1|.
CSVATGWLEAFF
TGCAGCGTAGCCACGGGTTGGCTTGAAGCTTTCTTT
>TRBV7-8|.|TRBJ2-3|.
CASSLVGVADTQYF
TGTGCCAGCAGCTTAGTAGGCGTGGCAGATACGCAGTATTTT
>TRBV15|many|TRBJ2-7|.
CATSRVVVLDEHYF
TGTGCCACCAGCAGAGTAGTGGTGCTGGACGAGCATTACTTC
>TRBV28|.|TRBJ2-5|TRBD1
CASSLKGWQGAVQETQYF
TGTGCCAGCAGTTTAAAAGGTTGGCAGGGGGCCGTCCAAGAGACCCAGTACTTC
>TRBV7-9|few|TRBJ2-3|.
CASSLAQSSTDTQYF
TGTGCCAGCAGCTTGGCGCAGAGCAGCACAGATACGCAGTATTTT
>TRBV5-1|.|TRBJ2-7|TRBD2
CASSFPFGAGVGEQYF
TGCGCCAGCAGCTTCCCTTTTGGAGCGGGGGTTGGCGAGCAGTACTTC
>TRBV6-1|.|TRBJ2-1|.
CASSPVGSWREQFF
TGTGCCAGCAGCCCCGTCGGGAGCTGGCGTGAGCAGTTCTTC
>TRBV20-1|few|TRBJ2-5|.
CSARRQTQYF
TGCAGTGCTAGGAGGCAGACCCAGTACTTC
>TRBV4-3|.|TRBJ2-1|.
CASSQETTYNEQFF
TGCGCCAGCAGCCAAGAAACTACCTACAATGAGCAGTTCTTC
>TRBV20-1|few|TRBJ2-5|TRBD1
CSARFRGRVETQYF
TGCAGTGCTAGGTTCAGGGGGCGCGTGGAGACCCAGTACTTC
>TRBV9|.|TRBJ2-7|.
CASSGGQINYEQYF
TGTGCCAGCAGCGGAGGACAGATTAATTACGAGCAGTACTTC
>TRBV12-3/TRBV12-4|.|TRBJ1-1|.
CASSWGSGVKTEAFF
TGTGCCAGCAGCTGGGGGTCTGGGGTCAAAACTGAAGCTTTCTTT
>TRBV28|.|TRBJ2-7|.
CASSRDTLQSHEQYF
TGTGCCAGCAGTCGGGACACCCTCCAATCCCACGAGCAGTACTTC
>TRBV4-2|.|TRBJ2-7|.
CASSQYGAYEQYF
TGTGCCAGCAGCCAATACGGGGCTTACGAGCAGTACTTC
>TRBV28|few|TRBJ2-2|.
CASTPAGVPGELFF
TGTGCCAGCACTCCGGCAGGGGTGCCCGGGGAGCTGTTTTTT
>TRBV24-1|.|TRBJ2-5|TRBD2
CATSDQGLAGRFGETQYF
TGTGCCACCAGTGACCAGGGACTAGCGGGAAGGTTTGGGGAGACCCAGTACTTC
>TRBV7-2|.|TRBJ2-5|TRBD1
CASSPGTGKETQYF
TGTGCCAGCAGTCCTGGGACAGGGAAAGAGACCCAGTACTTC
>TRBV14|.|TRBJ2-1|.
CASSQALRLHEQFF
TGTGCCAGCAGCCAAGCCCTTAGACTGCATGAGCAGTTCTTC
>TRBV11-2|few|TRBJ2-7|TRBD2
CASSLVSGGSGGDPYEQYF
TGTGCCAGCAGCTTAGTTTCGGGAGGAAGCGGGGGGGACCCCTACGAGCAGTACTTC
>TRBV12-3/TRBV12-4|many|TRBJ2-7|TRBD1
CATQDRSYEQYF
TGTGCCACCCAGGACAGGTCCTACGAGCAGTACTTC
>TRBV12-3/TRBV12-4|.|TRBJ2-3|.
CASSLTHSIAGSSTDTQYF
TGTGCCAGCAGTTTAACCCACAGTATAGCCGGGAGTAGCACAGATACGCAGTATTTT
>TRBV28|few|TRBJ2-4|.
CASSLSGFSGYF
TGTGCCAGCAGTTTATCGGGGTTCAGCGGGTACTTC
>TRBV4-2|many|TRBJ2-7|.
CASSQAGGLSEQYF
TGTGCCAGCAGCCAAGCAGGGGGGCTGAGCGAGCAGTACTTC
>TRBV7-2|.|TRBJ2-7|.
CASSLISRNYEQYF
TGTGCCAGCAGCTTAATTTCCCGAAACTACGAGCAGTACTTC
>TRBV10-3|few|TRBJ2-3|TRBD1
CAISGQGASDTDTQYF
TGTGCCATCAGTGGGCAGGGGGCGAGCGACACAGATACGCAGTATTTT
>TRBV5-1|few|TRBJ2-1|TRBD1
CASSSEQGNFPSEQFF
TGCGCCAGCAGCTCGGAACAGGGGAACTTCCCTTCTGAGCAGTTCTTC
>TRBV25-1|.|TRBJ2-5|.
CASSGTNESTQYF
TGTGCCAGCAGTGGTACTAACGAGTCGACCCAGTACTTC
>TRBV5-1|.|TRBJ2-2|.
CASSYGGDTGELFF
TGCGCCAGCAGCTACGGGGGAGACACCGGGGAGCTGTTTTTT
>TRBV3-1|.|TRBJ2-1|TRBD2
CASRELAGTDNEQFF
TGTGCCAGCAGAGAGCTAGCGGGCACAGACAATGAGCAGTTCTTC
>TRBV20-1|.|TRBJ2-1|.
CSARPPVLHNEQFF
TGCAGTGCCAGACCGCCCGTTCTCCACAATGAGCAGTTCTTC
>TRBV7-9|few|TRBJ1-4|TRBD1
CASSPTGGFGEKLFF
TGTGCCAGCAGCCCGACAGGGGGCTTTGGGGAAAAACTGTTTTTT
>TRBV9|.|TRBJ2-2|.
CASSVEGGLAGELFF
TGTGCCAGCAGCGTAGAGGGGGGCCTCGCCGGGGAGCTGTTTTTT
>TRBV10-1|few|TRBJ2-1|.
CASSESPQANEQFF
TGCGCCAGCAGTGAGTCCCCCCAGGCTAATGAGCAGTTCTTC
>TRBV11-2|.|TRBJ2-5|.
CASSLMGRVRGELPQETQYF
TGTGCCAGCAGCTTAATGGGTCGGGTGCGGGGCGAGCTGCCCCAAGAGACCCAGTACTTC
>TRBV2|.|TRBJ2-6|.
CASCWSGANVLTF
TGTGCCAGCTGCTGGTCTGGGGCCAACGTCCTGACTTTC
>TRBV6-2/TRBV6-3|few|TRBJ2-1|TRBD2
CASSYSVLAGEQFF
TGTGCCAGCAGTTACTCGGTACTAGCGGGGGAGCAGTTCTTC
>TRBV2|.|TRBJ1-5|.
CASTAQGGQPQHF
TGTGCCAGCACGGCGCAGGGCGGGCAGCCCCAGCATTTT
>TRBV15|.|TRBJ1-5|.
CATSRDKTRDQHF
TGTGCCACCAGCAGAGATAAGACCAGGGACCAGCATTTT
>TRBV7-2|few|TRBJ1-4|.
CASSLADEKLFF
TGTGCCAGCAGCTTAGCCGATGAAAAACTGTTTTTT
>TRBV6-1|.|TRBJ2-7|.
CASSTYSDPTYEQYF
TGTGCCAGCAGTACCTACTCGGACCCCACCTACGAGCAGTACTTC
>TRBV12-3/TRBV12-4|.|TRBJ2-3|TRBD2
CASSKGLAKRDTDTQYF
TGTGCCAGCAGTAAAGGACTAGCCAAGAGAGACACAGATACGCAGTATTTT
>TRBV5-1|many|TRBJ1-1|.
CASSSGTENTEAFF
TGCGCCAGCAGCTCTGGGACCGAAAACACTGAAGCTTTCTTT